This is a list of T cell receptor beta chains from one sample in a study of T-cell reconstitution after alpha-beta-depleted transplantation in children. TCRdb reanalysed the PCR reads using MiXCR and keeps one entry per CDR3 protein. Among hundreds of thousands of distinct CDR3 sequences listed, 10% to 15% were seen once. The specimen was PBMCs, mostly from graft donor cells, collected 360 days after TCRalphabeta/CD19-depleted stem cell transplant. These receptor sequences come from a male patient aged 10 to 17 who had a stem cell transplant for acute myeloid leukemia, so the T cells may come from the graft donor. Each CDR3 is given with its conserved first and last residue. A D gene is named only where the DNA matches it firmly. Size is omitted from some rows. Given values are once, few, many or a class for expanded clones.

cdr3_aa cdr3_nt d_call clone_size v_call cdr3_length j_call
CASKVGNTYNEQFF TGCGCCAGCAAGGTAGGGAATACCTACAATGAGCAGTTCTTC - few TRBV5-1 14 TRBJ2-1
CAITGTVDQPQHF TGTGCCATCACCGGGACGGTGGATCAGCCCCAGCATTTT - - TRBV10-3 13 TRBJ1-5
CASSQEQREGPHEQYF TGCGCCAGCAGCCAAGAACAGCGGGAGGGCCCCCACGAGCAGTACTTC TRBD2 few TRBV4-1 16 TRBJ2-7
CASSPQGLPITGELFF TGTGCCAGTAGTCCACAGGGACTACCCATCACCGGGGAGCTGTTTTTT - many TRBV19 16 TRBJ2-2
CSARVQLNEQFF TGCAGTGCTAGAGTCCAGCTCAATGAGCAGTTCTTC - many TRBV20-1 12 TRBJ2-1
CASSLATSGGINEQFF TGCGCCAGCAGCTTGGCGACTAGCGGGGGTATAAATGAGCAGTTCTTC TRBD2 many TRBV5-1 16 TRBJ2-1
CASSLVGLAGIDEQFF TGTGCCAGCAGCTTAGTAGGTTTAGCGGGAATCGATGAGCAGTTCTTC TRBD2 many TRBV7-8 16 TRBJ2-1
CATSRDTSGYEQYF TGTGCCACCAGCAGAGATACTAGCGGCTACGAGCAGTACTTC TRBD2 - TRBV15 14 TRBJ2-7
CANPRPNTEAFF TGTGCCAACCCCCGGCCGAACACTGAAGCTTTCTTT - few TRBV28 12 TRBJ1-1
CASSLAASGQETQYF TGCGCCAGCAGCTTGGCGGCTAGCGGTCAAGAGACCCAGTACTTC TRBD2 few TRBV5-1 15 TRBJ2-5
CASSQDLPQGWATDTQYF TGCGCCAGCAGCCAAGATCTCCCCCAGGGGTGGGCGACAGATACGCAGTATTTT - - TRBV4-1 18 TRBJ2-3
CATSETWSSYNEQFF TGTGCCACCAGTGAGACTTGGAGCTCCTACAATGAGCAGTTCTTC - few TRBV24-1 15 TRBJ2-1
CASGTLEAFF TGTGCCAGCGGGACGCTTGAAGCTTTCTTT - few TRBV19 10 TRBJ1-1
CSYLGALYEQYF TGCAGCTACCTAGGGGCCCTCTACGAGCAGTACTTC - - TRBV29-1 12 TRBJ2-7
CASSLPPGWPPVIGETQYF TGTGCCAGCAGCCTCCCCCCGGGGTGGCCCCCGGTAATAGGAGAGACCCAGTACTTC - few TRBV7-6 19 TRBJ2-5
CASSQEAAHFTGELFF TGCGCCAGCAGCCAAGAAGCAGCGCACTTCACCGGGGAGCTGTTTTTT - many TRBV4-3 16 TRBJ2-2
CASSFGEGSRTGELFF TGCGCCAGCAGCTTTGGGGAGGGCAGCAGGACCGGGGAGCTGTTTTTT TRBD2 - TRBV5-1 16 TRBJ2-2